These 30 T cell receptor beta chains were sequenced from one sample in a study of cytomegalovirus exposure and HLA in healthy donors. Primers for the PCR totalled 60 Vbeta and 13 Jbeta. Here immunoSEQ multiplex PCR was the method, and the copy in TCRdb shows in-frame clones only, minus some. The table includes 65,000 to 95,000 clones, approximately 80% detected once. Sequences were obtained from PBMCs. These receptors were collected from a human donor in good health.

The sample holds a few counts of this clone. J is TRBJ1-6 and V is TRBV2; 10 bases are shared with TRBD1. CDR3 length equals 12 residues. Germline CDR1 reads SNHLY; CDR2 reads FYNNEI. The J segment lost 11 bases and the V segment lost 10 bases, leaving 5 bases of the junction unmatched. The CDR3 nucleotides are TGTGCCACCCGGGACAGGGGTACACCCCTCCACTTT. Protein product: CATRDRGTPLHF.

The gene calls are TRBV19 and TRBJ2-2, with TRBD1 matching over 7 bases. This CDR3 has 18 residues. V shed 4 bases and J 1 base; nucleotides not matched to a gene: 12. From germline, CDR1 is LNHDA and CDR2 SQIVND (reference sequence). The CDR3 coding sequence is TGTGCCAGTAGTAAGGGGGCGAGTGGACGACGGAACACCGGGGAGCTGTTTTTT. This encodes CASSKGASGRRNTGELFF.

The rearrangement joins TRBV4-1 to TRBJ2-5, with D possibly being TRBD1 (6 bases). The V gene lost 4 bases and the J gene lost 5 bases, with 20 bases spanning the gap. Germline CDR1 and CDR2: MGHRA and YSYEKL. The CDR3 is 16 amino acids. The CDR3, as DNA: TGCGCCAGCAGCCCAGGGTCCGCATTTACAGGGGAGACCCAGTACTTC. It is translated as CASSPGSAFTGETQYF.

A few counts support this clone. The CDR3 spells CASMDRGNTEAFF. The CDR3 nucleotides are TGTGCCAGCATGGACAGGGGGAACACTGAAGCTTTCTTT. This chain connects TRBV7-8 to TRBJ1-1; 9 nucleotides line up with TRBD1. V was pared by 7 bases and J by 1 base, with 1 base of the junction left unmatched. This CDR3 has 13 amino acids. Germline CDR1 and CDR2: SGHVS and FQNEAQ.

The rearrangement uses TRBV7-2 and TRBJ2-3; D is unclear. The V and J ends lost 4 bases and 0 bases respectively, with 8 bases between them. In germline, CDR1 is SGHTA, CDR2 FQGNSA. The length of the CDR3 is 14 residues. In DNA, the CDR3 is TGTGCCAGCAGCTCTACTTCTAGCACAGATACGCAGTATTTT. Amino acids: CASSSTSSTDTQYF.

CDR3 bases: TGTGCCAGCAGCTCTGGCGGGGGACCGAACACCGGGGAGCTGTTTTTT. Residues: CASSSGGGPNTGELFF. The chain couples TRBV5-8 to TRBJ2-2; 7 positions agree with TRBD2. V shed 3 bases, J shed 0 bases, and the junction held 5 bases outside the gene matches. Germline CDR1 is SGHTS and CDR2 is YDEGEE. CDR3 length: 16 amino acids. Full variable domain (remainder filled in from reference TRBV5-8 and TRBJ2-2): EAGVTQSPTHLIKTRGQQATLRCSPISGHTSVYWYQQALGLGLQFLLWYDEGEERNRGNFPPRFSGRQFPNYSSELNVNALELEDSALYLCASSSGGGPNTGELFFGEGSRLTVL.

This clone occurred many times. The V call is TRBV29-1, the J call TRBJ1-1, with D possibly being TRBD1 (5 bases). V gave up 8 bases and J gave up 1 base, with 14 bases separating them. CDR1 and CDR2 (germline): SQVTM, ANQGSEA. The CDR3 is 13 amino acids. The CDR3 reads CSFAGDSNTEAFF. CDR3 in DNA: TGCAGCTTTGCGGGGGATTCGAACACTGAAGCTTTCTTT.

The rearrangement joins TRBV5-1 to TRBJ1-1, with a possible D match to TRBD1 (6 bases). This CDR3 is 14 amino acids long. Germline loops: CDR1 SGHRS, CDR2 YFSETQ. V lost 4 bases and J 1 base, leaving 11 bases between the germline ends. The DNA for the CDR3 is TGCGCCAGCAGCAGAGAGACAGGGAACACTGAAGCTTTCTTT. The encoded protein is CASSRETGNTEAFF.

This rearrangement joins TRBV5-6 to TRBJ1-2, with 7 nucleotides matching TRBD1. CDR3 length: 13 amino acids. Germline-derived CDR1 and CDR2 are SGHDT and YYEEEE. With 4 bases clipped from V and 5 bases from J, the junction kept 5 bases outside the gene matches. The CDR3 spells CASSEGQSYGYTF. The CDR3 coding sequence is TGTGCCAGCAGCGAGGGACAGAGTTATGGCTACACCTTC.

V is TRBV9 and J is TRBJ2-3; the match to TRBD2 covers 15 bases. CDR3 length: 17 amino acids. Germline V gene data show CDR1 as SGDLS and CDR2 as YYNGEE. V shed 4 bases, J shed 6 bases, and the junction held 9 bases outside the gene matches. The CDR3 region is CASSSGLAGGISDTQYF. The CDR3 coding sequence is TGTGCCAGCAGCAGCGGACTAGCGGGGGGGATCTCTGATACGCAGTATTTT.

The chain carries TRBV4-3 and TRBJ2-3; 9 bases are a match to TRBD1. The germline CDR1 and CDR2 sequences are LGHNA and YSLEER. J gave up 3 bases and V 2 bases, and 9 bases lay outside the gene matches. There are 17 residues in the CDR3. Written as DNA, the CDR3 is TGCGCCAGCAGCCAATCCCAGGAGACAGGGGGAACAGATACGCAGTATTTT. Amino acid sequence: CASSQSQETGGTDTQYF.

This clone was counted a few times. The V call is TRBV5-1, the J call TRBJ2-7; D not certain. Trimming cost V 1 base and J 6 bases, with 5 bases left between them. The germline CDR1 and CDR2 sequences are SGHRS and YFSETQ. This CDR3 has 11 residues. The CDR3 protein is CASSLSSEQYF. The CDR3 DNA reads TGCGCCAGCAGCTTGAGTAGCGAGCAGTACTTC. The full variable domain, in which reference TRBV5-1 and TRBJ2-7 provide the parts outside the CDR3, is KAGVTQTPRYLIKTRGQQVTLSCSPISGHRSVSWYQQTPGQGLQFLFEYFSETQRNKGNFPGRFSGRQFSNSRSEMNVSTLELGDSALYLCASSLSSEQYFGPGTRLTVT.

This sequence joins TRBV7-9 and TRBJ2-6; unclear D gene. The CDR3 sequence is 15 residues long. The germline V gene encodes CDR1 SEHNR and CDR2 FQNEAQ (reference sequence). Trimming pared 1 base from V and 1 base from J, leaving 5 bases between. The CDR3 loop is CASSLGASGANVLTF. CDR3 bases: TGTGCCAGCAGCTTAGGCGCGTCTGGGGCCAACGTCCTGACTTTC.

This chain links TRBV27 with TRBJ1-4; D is perhaps TRBD1 (6 bases). Trimming pared 4 bases from V and 3 bases from J, leaving 18 bases between. Germline loops: CDR1 MNHEY, CDR2 SMNVEV (reference sequence). The CDR3 totals 17 residues. Here the CDR3 reads CASSSVPVTGANEKLFF. CDR3 coding DNA: TGTGCCAGCAGTTCCGTCCCCGTGACAGGCGCTAATGAAAAACTGTTTTTT.

V is TRBV7-2 and J is TRBJ2-7; 7 bases are a match to TRBD2. V shed 4 bases, J shed 6 bases, and the junction held 15 bases outside the gene matches. Germline loops: CDR1 SGHTA, CDR2 FQGNSA. This CDR3 has 16 amino acids. As DNA, the CDR3 is TGTGCCAGCAGCTCTCGCACCGGGACTATGGAATCCGAGCAGTACTTC. Translation gives CASSSRTGTMESEQYF.

The J gene is TRBJ1-3, the V gene TRBV5-1; 8 bases line up with TRBD1. The CDR3 runs 16 residues. Trimming cost V 2 bases and J 1 base; bases outside gene matches: 5. CDR1 and CDR2 (germline): SGHRS, YFSETQ. Here the CDR3 reads CASSLPGTGSGNTIYF. DNA of the CDR3: TGCGCCAGCAGCTTACCCGGGACAGGTTCTGGAAACACCATATATTTT.

The V call is TRBV6-6, the J call TRBJ1-6, with 7 bases aligning to TRBD1. V was pared by 2 bases and J by 10 bases, with 11 bases of the junction left unmatched. Germline lookup yields CDR1 MNHNY and CDR2 SVGAGI (reference sequence). The CDR3 contains 16 residues. CDR3 loop: CASSYTPEGARSPLHF. In DNA form, the CDR3 reads TGTGCCAGCAGTTACACCCCGGAGGGGGCACGATCACCCCTCCACTTT.

The chain uses TRBV14 and TRBJ2-7; TRBD2 matches 8 bases. Trimming took 4 bases from V and 3 from J; bases not matched to a gene: 11. The CDR3 contains 16 residues. The germline V gene has CDR1 SGHDN and CDR2 FVKESK. The CDR3 DNA is TGTGCCAGCAGCCCCCGCGGTAGCGGGGCCCTCTACGAGCAGTACTTC. Translating it yields CASSPRGSGALYEQYF.

The rearrangement links TRBV19 to TRBJ1-5, with D unresolved. The CDR3 loop spans 14 amino acids. The germline CDR1 and CDR2 sequences are LNHDA and SQIVND (reference sequence). V was trimmed by 2 bases and J by 6 bases, leaving 11 bases between them. CDR3 region: CASSILGSGQPQHF. The CDR3 region has the DNA TGTGCCAGTAGTATACTTGGCAGTGGTCAGCCCCAGCATTTT. The whole variable domain, remainder taken from reference TRBV19 and TRBJ1-5, is DGGITQSPKYLFRKEGQNVTLSCEQNLNHDAMYWYRQDPGQGLRLIYYSQIVNDFQKGDIAEGYSVSREKKESFPLTVTSAQKNPTAFYLCASSILGSGQPQHFGDGTRLSIL.

The chain employs TRBV15 and TRBJ2-7; 7 bases are a match to TRBD1. CDR3 length equals 15 residues. J gave up 2 bases and V 0 bases, and 4 bases lay outside the gene matches. Germline V gives CDR1 LNHNV, CDR2 YYDKDF (reference sequence). CDR3 protein: CATSRDRGTAYEQYF. In nucleotides, the CDR3 is TGTGCCACCAGCAGAGATCGTGGGACAGCCTACGAGCAGTACTTC.

The chain carries TRBV9 and TRBJ2-1, with 15 bases identical to TRBD2. This CDR3 has 18 amino acids. Germline assignment: CDR1 SGDLS and CDR2 YYNGEE. Trimming at V came to 2 bases and at J to 4 bases, leaving 7 bases not matched to a gene. In nucleotides, the CDR3 is TGTGCCAGCAGCGTCGTCGGGACTAGCGGGGGGAAGTACAATGAGCAGTTCTTC. Amino acid sequence: CASSVVGTSGGKYNEQFF.

The V call is TRBV7-9, the J call TRBJ2-1; D is possibly TRBD2 (6 bases). There are 12 residues in the CDR3. The germline gives CDR1 SEHNR, CDR2 FQNEAQ (reference sequence). V lost 1 base and J lost 9, with 7 bases in between. CDR3 sequence reads: CASSLVGGEQFF. Here the CDR3 DNA reads TGTGCCAGCAGCTTAGTGGGGGGTGAGCAGTTCTTC. The entire variable domain, with the rest obtained from reference TRBV7-9 and TRBJ2-1, is as follows: DTGVSQNPRHKITKRGQNVTFRCDPISEHNRLYWYRQTLGQGPEFLTYFQNEAQLEKSRLLSDRFSAERPKGSFSTLEIQRTEQGDSAMYLCASSLVGGEQFFGPGTRLTVL.

This clone appeared a single time. The chain uses TRBV30 and TRBJ1-2; TRBD1 agrees at 10 bases. With V trimmed by 3 bases and J by 6 bases, 4 bases remained unmatched. Per the germline V gene, CDR1 is GTSNPN and CDR2 is SVGIG (reference sequence). This CDR3 region has 13 residues. The CDR3 bases are TGTGCCTGGAGCCGGACAGGGGGGGATGGCTACACCTTC. This gives the protein CAWSRTGGDGYTF.

The chain joins TRBV5-4 to TRBJ2-1; 16 bases line up with TRBD2. Germline CDR1 SGHNT, CDR2 YYREEE (reference sequence). The CDR3 covers 17 residues. Germline trimming cut 1 base from V and 8 bases from J; bases unmatched to any gene: 6. In nucleotides, the CDR3 is TGTGCCAGCAGCTTGCCGGGACTAGCGGGGGGGCGGGATGAGCAGTTCTTC. It encodes CASSLPGLAGGRDEQFF.

The chain employs TRBV27 and TRBJ2-7; 8 nucleotides line up with TRBD1. The CDR3 has 16 residues. Unmatched junction bases numbered 9, after V lost 0 bases and J lost 5 bases. Germline values: CDR1 MNHEY, CDR2 SMNVEV (reference sequence). The CDR3: CASSLSPGTGHNEQYF. CDR3 DNA: TGTGCCAGCAGTTTATCCCCCGGGACAGGTCACAACGAGCAGTACTTC.

Turning to this clone: At one end the junction does not follow the germline gene, possibly because of a read error. The rearrangement joins TRBV20-1 to TRBJ1-6, with D possibly TRBD1 on 5 matching bases. The CDR3 loop spans 11 amino acids. CDR1 DFQATT and CDR2 SNEGSKA come from the germline V gene (reference sequence). CDR3 DNA sequence: TGCAGTGCCAGGTGGGGCGTGGGCCCAGCCTTT. Protein product: CSARWGVGPAF.

This clone was seen only a few times. The V call is TRBV6-5, the J call TRBJ2-7; TRBD1 is a possible D gene (6 bases). Trimming pared 5 bases from V and 1 base from J, leaving 12 bases between. CDR3 length equals 14 residues. Germline V gene sequence: CDR1 MNHEY, CDR2 SVGAGI. DNA of the CDR3: TGTGCCAGCAGTCTCAGACAGGATTCCTACGAGCAGTACTTC. It is translated as CASSLRQDSYEQYF.

In DNA form, the CDR3 reads TGTGCCAGCAGCTTAGGAGCGAACTATGGCTACACCTTC. This translates into CASSLGANYGYTF. J is TRBJ1-2 and V is TRBV7-8; D is unclear. Trimming removed 1 base from V and 2 bases from J, with 5 bases in between. Germline lookup yields CDR1 SGHVS and CDR2 FQNEAQ. CDR3 size: 13 residues.

The rearrangement links TRBV9 to TRBJ2-2, with a possible D match to TRBD1 (5 bases). The V end was cut by 4 bases, the J end by 7 bases, with 11 bases between. This CDR3 region has 13 residues. From germline, CDR1 is SGDLS and CDR2 YYNGEE. CDR3 amino acids: CASSIQGYGELFF. The CDR3 DNA sequence: TGTGCCAGCAGCATCCAGGGTTACGGGGAGCTGTTTTTT.

This clone was counted a single time. The V call is TRBV19, the J call TRBJ2-7, with D possibly TRBD2 on 6 matching bases. The CDR3 has 13 amino acids. The V end lost 10 bases, the J end lost 1 base, and 14 bases lay between the germline ends. CDR1 is LNHDA, CDR2 SQIVND, per germline (reference sequence). CDR3 DNA: TGTGCCACCTCGACGGGGGAATCCTACGAGCAGTACTTC. Amino acid sequence: CATSTGESYEQYF.